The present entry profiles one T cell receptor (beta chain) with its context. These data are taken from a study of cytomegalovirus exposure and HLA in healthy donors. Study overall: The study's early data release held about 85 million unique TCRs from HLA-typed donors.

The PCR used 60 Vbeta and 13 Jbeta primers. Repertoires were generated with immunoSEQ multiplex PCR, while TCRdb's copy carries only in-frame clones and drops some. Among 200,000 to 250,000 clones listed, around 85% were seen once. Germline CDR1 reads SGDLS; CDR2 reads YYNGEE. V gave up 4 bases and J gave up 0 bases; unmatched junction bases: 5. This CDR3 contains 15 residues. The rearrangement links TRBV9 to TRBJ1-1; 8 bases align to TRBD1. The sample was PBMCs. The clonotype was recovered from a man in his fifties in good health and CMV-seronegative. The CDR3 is CASSPQGAVNTEAFF. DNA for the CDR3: TGTGCCAGCAGCCCCCAGGGGGCGGTGAACACTGAAGCTTTCTTT.